These 5 T cell receptor beta chains were all obtained from the same sample, sequenced in a study of blood T cell repertoires in COVID-19. The method was immunoSEQ multiplex PCR; TCRdb's version includes in-frame clones alone and lacks a portion of them. Here the sample spans around 170,000 clones, about 88% being singletons. Input material: PBMCs or T cells enriched from blood (not recorded which). These receptors were collected from a woman in her fifties or sixties who had recovered from COVID-19.

The chain uses TRBV28 and TRBJ2-1; 12 nucleotides align to TRBD2. In germline, CDR1 is MDHEN, CDR2 SYDVKM. V was clipped by 3 bases and J by 4 bases; unmatched bases: 1. The CDR3 loop spans 15 amino acids. The chain's CDR3 is CASSLTSGRYNEQFF. Here the CDR3 DNA reads TGTGCCAGCAGTTTGACTAGCGGGAGATACAATGAGCAGTTCTTC.

V gene TRBV6-5 combines with J gene TRBJ2-1, with TRBD2 matching 7 bases. The ends lost 5 bases at V and 0 bases at J; junction bases unmatched: 1. The CDR3 is made up of 14 amino acids. The germline V gene encodes CDR1 MNHEY and CDR2 SVGAGI. CDR3 coding DNA: TGTGCCAGCAGTCGCGGGAGCTCCTACAATGAGCAGTTCTTC. Its protein is CASSRGSSYNEQFF.

There are a few counts of this clone. CDR3 region: CASSVSTSGNEQFF. The CDR3 DNA reads as TGTGCCAGCAGTGTCTCGACTAGCGGTAATGAGCAGTTCTTC. The V and J genes are TRBV6-4 and TRBJ2-1, with TRBD2 matching 9 bases. The CDR3 sequence is 14 residues long. V lost 4 bases to trimming and J lost 7 bases; unmatched junction nucleotides: 5. In germline, CDR1 is MRHNA, CDR2 SNTAGT.

For this clone: Because the CDR3 is missing its conserved closing phenylalanine or tryptophan, this is likely a read error. It is unclear where the CDR3 begins or ends on the DNA, so no DNA is shown, and the CDR3 is as TCRdb lists it. The chain couples TRBV7-9 to TRBJ1-5. Ends included, the CDR3 has 12 residues. Germline V gene sequence: CDR1 SEHNR, CDR2 FQNEAQ (reference sequence). CDR3 residues: CASSLNGDSHPP.

The chain uses TRBV5-8 and TRBJ2-2; TRBD1 agrees at 11 bases. The CDR3 length is 15 residues. The germline gives CDR1 SGHTS, CDR2 YDEGEE. Losses at the gene ends were 5 bases for V and 3 bases for J; bases not matched to a gene: 3. CDR3 region: CASSRTGGYTGELFF. For the CDR3, the DNA is TGTGCCAGCAGTAGGACAGGGGGCTACACCGGGGAGCTGTTTTTT.